The 13 T cell receptor beta chains in this list originate from one sample, sequenced in a study of blood T cell repertoires in COVID-19. TCRdb's copy holds only in-frame clones and misses some; the assay was immunoSEQ multiplex PCR. Of roughly 250,000 clones listed, around 89% are singletons. Sequences were obtained from PBMCs or T cells enriched from blood (not recorded which). The receptors here all came from a woman aged 35 to 49 with acute COVID-19.

J is TRBJ2-2 and V is TRBV2; 8 bases line up with TRBD2. Germline CDR1 reads SNHLY; CDR2 reads FYNNEI. The CDR3 is 15 residues long. J lost 2 bases, V lost 6 bases, and 5 bases had no gene match. The CDR3 nucleotides are TGTGCCAGCAGAGAGCGGGAGCAAAACACCGGGGAGCTGTTTTTT. It codes for CASREREQNTGELFF.

The chain has TRBV12-3 or TRBV12-4 and TRBJ1-2; D gene uncertain. The CDR3 runs to 12 residues. The ends were cut back, 3 bases at V and 7 bases at J, with 9 bases in the middle. CDR3 DNA sequence: TGTGCCAGCAGTTTTGGAGGGCTTGGCTACACCTTC. Amino acid sequence: CASSFGGLGYTF.

This chain uses TRBV21-1 with TRBJ1-2; no check of the table's D call, TRBD1, against the DNA was made. TRBV21-1 is tagged as a pseudogene. The CDR3 loop spans 16 amino acids. CDR3 loop: CASSKARDRVFFGYTF. The CDR3 DNA follows: TGTGCCAGCAGCAAAGCCCGGGACAGGGTTTTCTTTGGCTACACCTTC.

This clone was seen only once. The chain combines TRBV15 with TRBJ2-1; 12 bases are shared with TRBD2. J lost 7 bases, V lost 0 bases, and 10 bases had no gene match. Germline CDR1 and CDR2: LNHNV and YYDKDF (reference sequence). This CDR3 is built from 18 residues. CDR3 residues: CATSRDLFTSGRRNEQFF. CDR3 nucleotide sequence: TGTGCCACCAGCAGAGATCTATTTACTAGCGGGAGGCGGAATGAGCAGTTCTTC. Filled out from reference TRBV15 and TRBJ2-1, the complete variable domain reads DAMVIQNPRYQVTQFGKPVTLSCSQTLNHNVMYWYQQKSSQAPKLLFHYYDKDFNNEADTPDNFQSRRPNTSFCFLDIRSPGLGDTAMYLCATSRDLFTSGRRNEQFFGPGTRLTVL.

This clone was counted a single time. The chain has TRBV19 and TRBJ1-5, with 7 nucleotides matching TRBD1. CDR3 length: 14 amino acids. V lost 5 bases and J lost 7; bases outside the gene matches: 8. Germline V gene lookup returns CDR1 LNHDA and CDR2 SQIVND (reference sequence). The CDR3 here is CASSRTGDGQPQHF. As DNA, the CDR3 is TGTGCCAGTAGTCGGACAGGAGACGGACAGCCCCAGCATTTT.

The gene calls are TRBV9 and TRBJ1-1; TRBD1 aligns across 8 bases. The trim removed 3 bases at V and 5 bases at J, leaving 3 bases unmatched. CDR1 is SGDLS and CDR2 is YYNGEE in the germline V gene. The CDR3 runs to 13 residues. CDR3 DNA: TGTGCCAGCAGCGCCGGACAGGGTACTGAAGCTTTCTTT. Residues: CASSAGQGTEAFF. Using reference TRBV9 and TRBJ1-1 for the parts outside the CDR3, the full variable domain is DSGVTQTPKHLITATGQRVTLRCSPRSGDLSVYWYQQSLDQGLQFLIQYYNGEERAKGNILERFSAQQFPDLHSELNLSSLELGDSALYFCASSAGQGTEAFFGQGTRLTVV.

This chain joins TRBV4-3 and TRBJ2-2, with 13 bases that match TRBD2. V lost 1 base and J lost 1; bases outside the gene matches: 6. Germline V gene data show CDR1 as LGHNA and CDR2 as YSLEER. This CDR3 is built from 19 residues. CDR3 DNA: TGCGCCAGCAGCCAAGCCGGGGGACTAGCGGGATTGAACACCGGGGAGCTGTTTTTT. Translation: CASSQAGGLAGLNTGELFF.

The chain is built from TRBV9 and TRBJ2-1, with 14 nucleotides matching TRBD2. This CDR3 has 20 amino acids. V lost 0 bases to trimming and J lost 0 bases; unmatched junction nucleotides: 8. Germline lookup yields CDR1 SGDLS and CDR2 YYNGEE. Here the CDR3 DNA reads TGTGCCAGCAGCGTAGGGATCGGGACTAGCGGGAGTGGCTCCTACAATGAGCAGTTCTTC. Residues: CASSVGIGTSGSGSYNEQFF.

The chain employs TRBV28 and TRBJ1-5; 7 nucleotides line up with TRBD1. From germline, CDR1 is MDHEN and CDR2 SYDVKM. The ends lost 5 bases at V and 0 bases at J; junction bases unmatched: 7. The CDR3 extends over 16 amino acids. DNA for the CDR3: TGTGCCAGCAGTACCCCAACAGGGGATAGCAATCAGCCCCAGCATTTT. Translating it yields CASSTPTGDSNQPQHF.

CDR3 residues: CASSQERVTGVTEAFF. CDR3 DNA: TGTGCCAGCAGCCAAGAACGAGTAACAGGTGTCACTGAAGCTTTCTTT. The chain couples TRBV3-1 (or the pseudogene TRBV3-2) to TRBJ1-1, with D tentatively TRBD1 (5 bases). V was shortened by 0 bases and J by 4 bases, with 15 bases between the two germline ends. Looked up from germline, CDR1 is LGHDT and CDR2 is YNNKEL (reference sequence). The CDR3 is made up of 16 amino acids.

The chain employs TRBV7-2 and TRBJ2-7; TRBD2 is a possible D gene (6 bases). Germline assignment: CDR1 SGHTA and CDR2 FQGNSA. The CDR3 extends over 16 amino acids. The V end lost 1 base, the J end lost 4 bases, and 17 bases lay between the germline ends. The CDR3 region is CASSLEGLSTFYEQYF. The CDR3 DNA is TGTGCCAGCAGCTTAGAGGGACTCAGTACCTTTTACGAGCAGTACTTC.

This chain uses TRBV7-2 with TRBJ1-2; 7 bases align to TRBD1. Losses at the gene ends were 4 bases for V and 10 bases for J; bases not matched to a gene: 6. This CDR3 is built from 12 residues. Germline V CDR1 and CDR2: SGHTA, FQGNSA. CDR3 sequence: CASSYRDSSYTF. The CDR3 region has the DNA TGTGCCAGCAGCTACAGGGACAGCTCCTACACCTTC.

This clone was seen just once. The J gene is TRBJ2-7, the V gene TRBV19; D may be TRBD2 (6 bases). V lost 3 bases and J 5 bases, leaving 11 bases between the germline ends. CDR3 length: 13 amino acids. Germline loops: CDR1 LNHDA, CDR2 SQIVND (reference sequence). The CDR3 loop is CASSMEGYNEQYF. In nucleotides, the CDR3 is TGTGCCAGTAGTATGGAGGGCTATAACGAGCAGTACTTC.